Below, one TCR beta chain is given with its context. The specificity of this receptor is unknown. There are no base qualities to consult, and no much larger clone falls within one base. V and J lose 0 bases and 6 bases, and a span of 3 bases separates them. Taken from cysteine to phenylalanine, the CDR3 has 12 residues. Only the CDR3 portion is preserved as DNA: 36 bases, with reading frame beginning at the first base. CDR1 and CDR2 are read off the germline V gene (reference sequence) as PRHDT and FYEKMQ. This entry is derived from a study of OX40 agonist ivuxolimab in advanced cancers. Concerning the study at large: Ivuxolimab was an agonistic, fully human IgG2 monoclonal antibody directed against OX40 (CD134), a costimulatory receptor. Three dose-escalation patients achieved partial responses, one with hepatocellular carcinoma and two with cutaneous melanoma. In the dose-escalation cohort, nearly 85% of patients were male, and the mean age was roughly 56 years with a range of about 20 to 79. Intravenous ivuxolimab was administered to patients every 2 weeks at six dose levels: 0.01, 0.1, 0.3, 1.5, 3 and 10 mg/kg. The paper describes the monotherapy dose-escalation part (N of about 47 patients) of the phase I trial of ivuxolimab. Peripheral TCRbeta sequencing was intended to test whether TCR sequence diversity was altered and clonal T-cell expansion was caused by ivuxolimab. Patients were allowed to have had prior anti-PD-1, anti-PD-L1 or anti-CTLA-4 therapy, and around 37% of the dose-escalation patients had previously received checkpoint inhibitors. Among the approximately 54 dose-escalation patients, about 20 had hepatocellular carcinoma, some 15 melanoma, 9 renal cell carcinoma and 9 head and neck cancer. Here is what the overall study found, with its caveats: Low levels of normalized T-cell clonal expansion were also seen in some patients who did not respond. After ivuxolimab, more expanded clones were found on average in CD8+ T cells than in CD4+ T cells. At doses from 0.1 to 3.0 mg/kg, clonal expansion was seen in both CD4+ and CD8+ blood T cells between baseline and week 6. Partial responders in the 0.1-3.0 mg/kg groups had among the lowest normalized peripheral clonal expansion, especially among CD8+ T cells. Which antigens the clonally expanded peripheral T cells were specific for was not determined.

Patients with a history of autoimmune disease or receiving systemic immunosuppression were excluded from the trial. Peripheral blood for TCR sequencing was collected from all dose cohorts at baseline, on cycle 4 day 1, and on cycle 7 day 1. Samples came from an open-label, multicenter, first-in-human phase I dose-escalation trial of ivuxolimab. Adults with locally advanced or metastatic melanoma, renal cell, hepatocellular, or head and neck squamous cell carcinoma were enrolled in the trial. Before TCR sequencing, CD4+ T cells and CD8+ T cells were sorted from peripheral blood as separate populations. Genomic DNA was extracted from sorted cells for sequencing of the TCRbeta CDR3 region. The immunoSEQ Assay was used to sequence the TCRbeta CDR3 regions. TCRdb holds this immuneACCESS table with in-frame rearrangements only. Some clones are missing; in checked studies, unresolved V genes explain under half, and the rest has no known cause. The sample table lists roughly 61,000 clones, roughly 90% of them with a count of one. Approximately 23% of the sample is held by the ten biggest clonotypes.

The receptor chain draws on TRBV13 and TRBJ2-1; the D gene identity is not certain. The sample consisted of CD4+ or CD8+ T cells sorted from blood, taken in a trial of the OX40 agonist ivuxolimab. The clonotype originates from an adult with an advanced solid tumor such as melanoma, head and neck, liver or kidney cancer. The DNA is as follows: TGTGCCAGCAGCTTAGGTCTCAATGAGCAGTTCTTC. Translated, it gives CASSLGLNEQFF.